This T cell receptor (beta chain) is drawn from a study of T cells in women clearing cervical HPV infection (dated by TCRdb to the late 2010s). Regarding the research as a whole: Cases were roughly 23 women with histologically confirmed HPV16-related CIN3 or worse, including 2 invasive cancers. The exploratory proof-of-principle case-control study was nested within the Guanacaste HPV Natural History Study in Costa Rica and compared TCR repertoires across cervical HPV16 outcomes. Median age was about 35 years in cases versus about 38 in controls, and baseline characteristics did not differ significantly. The controls were about 26 women whose single incident HPV16 infection cleared within 12 months with no development of precancer or cancer. In the parent cohort, 9,500 to 13,000 women aged 18 or older were enrolled in Guanacaste, Costa Rica, during about 1993 to 1995 and then followed for 7 to 8 years. Blood from cases was collected at the visit where the lesion was first found, while blood from controls was collected once the infection could no longer be detected. Among cases, blood sampling occurred a median of around 160 days after lesion detection, with an interquartile range of 90 to 200 days. Five blinded duplicates per group were added as quality controls, giving around 60 samples: around 50 participants and 10 replicates. Since only a few of the women had HLA typing available, the possibility that HLA type was acting as a confounder could not be ruled out. Cases and controls were matched on year of sample collection and on age within five years. Results and caveats for the whole study, not just this receptor: Because of the cross-sectional design, the study could not determine whether the associations came before infection or resulted from infection, and neither effector/memory subsets nor HPV-specific T cells were isolated. TRBV6-7 relative abundance was lower in cases than in controls (around 0.11% versus 0.15%; Bonferroni P = 0.0008). Because the number of T cells in each sample was unknown, differences in richness could reflect differing T-cell content rather than repertoire biology. TCR repertoire richness was significantly higher in CIN3+ cases than in controls across sequencing depths, while evenness did not differ. Random forest classifiers that combined richness and V gene abundances separated cases from controls with an estimated AUC of around 0.83.

Every participant had a single incident cervical HPV16 infection, and women with prevalent HPV16 infections were excluded. Cervical HPV DNA was detected by MY09/MY11 PCR and genotyped by dot-blot hybridization. Around 14 mL of heparinized blood was centrifuged, after which the buffy coat was aliquoted, frozen at -30 degrees C, and then stored at -80 degrees C. QIAGEN kits were used to extract genomic DNA from buffy coat specimens. A word on this clone: No cognate antigen has been identified for it. The read ends 3 residues before the CDR3 terminus; that terminus is restored from the germline J gene.

TCR beta CDR3 regions were amplified by multiplex PCR from an average of approximately 1.3 ug genomic DNA per sample using the immunoSEQ assay. To correct primer bias, the assay used a complete synthetic TCR repertoire to set an amplification baseline. Amplicons were sequenced on the Illumina platform. The original pipeline was this. Error correction of the sequences involved clustering with frequency ratios plus a modified nearest-neighbor algorithm, after which the sequences were analyzed in the immunoSEQ Analyzer using IMGT gene definitions. At each rarefaction depth, TCR richness and evenness were averaged over 20 rarefaction repeats, and samples with fewer sequences than the depth were excluded. Relative abundances of V, D and J genes were compared between groups using Wilcoxon rank sum tests, with FDR correction applied. An intraclass correlation of 95% to 97% for TCR richness and an average of around 71% across some 66 gene segments were obtained from the blinded duplicates. The source is immuneACCESS, and TCRdb retained only in-frame sequences with V and J called. Part of the clones is not carried over; for the studies checked, unresolved V genes explain less than half of this, and the remainder is unexplained. That table furnishes V, J and clone size, whereas the DNA furnished D and trimming. The table for this sample shows 45,000 to 55,000 clones. 1.5% to 2% of the sample lies in the top ten.

CDR3 length: 14 amino acids, cysteine to phenylalanine. Sequencing covers 33 bases of the CDR3, shown here with the frame starting at base 1. Between the V and J ends, shortened by 3 bases and 5 bases respectively, the junction contains 13 bases. CDR1 ENHRY and CDR2 SYGVKD were looked up in the germline V gene. This receptor chain uses TRBV10-3 and TRBJ1-1, and perhaps TRBD1 as D gene, on 6 matching bases. The sequence derives from a woman between 18 and 70 years old with a cervical HPV16 infection that either progressed to CIN3+ or cleared (not recorded which). The sequencing input was blood buffy coat. The sequenced part of the CDR3 DNA is TGTGCCATCAGTGAAGGAGGGGGAAGGACTGAA. This encodes CAISEGGGRTE. In full, the CDR3 is CAISEGGGRTEAFF.